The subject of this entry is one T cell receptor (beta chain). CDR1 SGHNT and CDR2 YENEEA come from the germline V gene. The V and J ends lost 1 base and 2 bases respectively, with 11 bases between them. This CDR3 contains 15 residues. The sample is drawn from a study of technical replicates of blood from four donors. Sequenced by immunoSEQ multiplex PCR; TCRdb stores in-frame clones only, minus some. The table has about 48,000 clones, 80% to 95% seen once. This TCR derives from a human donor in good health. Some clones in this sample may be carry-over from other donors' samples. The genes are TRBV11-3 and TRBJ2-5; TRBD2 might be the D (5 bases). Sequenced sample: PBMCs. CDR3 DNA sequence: TGTGCCAGCAGCTTAGGGGAGAGTCAGCAAGAGACCCAGTACTTC. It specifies CASSLGESQQETQYF.